The rows below give T cell receptor beta chains drawn from one sample of a study of blood T cell repertoires in COVID-19. The protocol was immunoSEQ multiplex PCR, while the TCRdb copy is restricted to in-frame clones and leaves out a portion. The profile shows roughly 180,000 clones, approximately 85% of them singletons. The sequenced material came from PBMCs or T cells enriched from blood (not recorded which). Every receptor here comes from a man aged 35-49 years who had recovered from COVID-19. Each CDR3 is given with its conserved first and last residue. A D gene is named only where the DNA matches it firmly. A clone size is listed for some rows: how often the clone was seen (once, few, many), or a class if it is expanded.

cdr3_length,v_call,j_call,d_call,clone_size,cdr3_aa,cdr3_nt
13,TRBV27,TRBJ2-7,-,-,CASSPQTIYEQYF,TGTGCCAGCAGTCCACAGACTATATACGAGCAGTACTTC
13,TRBV28,TRBJ2-7,TRBD2,-,CASSSSGGYEQYF,TGTGCCAGCAGCTCTAGCGGGGGCTACGAGCAGTACTTC
15,TRBV9,TRBJ2-2,TRBD1,-,CASSVRQGDTGELFF,TGTGCCAGCAGCGTCAGACAGGGCGACACCGGGGAGCTGTTTTTT
16,TRBV7-2,TRBJ1-3,-,-,CASSIGTPGAGNTIYF,TGTGCCAGCAGCATAGGGACACCCGGCGCTGGAAACACCATATATTTT
11,TRBV19,TRBJ2-7,-,-,CASSMRNEQYF,TGTGCCAGTAGTATGCGAAACGAGCAGTACTTC
12,TRBV12-3/TRBV12-4,TRBJ1-2,-,-,CASSQNRAGYTF,TGTGCCAGCAGCCAAAACAGGGCGGGCTACACCTTC
14,TRBV14,TRBJ2-2,-,few,CASSQVVATGELFF,TGTGCCAGCAGCCAAGTAGTCGCGACCGGGGAGCTGTTTTTT
13,TRBV19,TRBJ1-2,-,-,CASSLQGDYGYTF,TGTGCCAGTAGCCTACAGGGTGACTATGGCTACACCTTC
16,TRBV27,TRBJ2-2,TRBD1,-,CASSIDRGLNTGELFF,TGTGCCAGCAGTATCGACAGGGGGTTGAACACCGGGGAGCTGTTTTTT
13,TRBV29-1,TRBJ2-1,TRBD2,-,CSVPSGSGNEQFF,TGCAGCGTTCCTAGCGGGAGCGGCAATGAGCAGTTCTTC
15,TRBV28,TRBJ1-1,-,once,CASSFPKLRNTEAFF,TGTGCCAGCAGTTTCCCGAAATTGCGGAACACTGAAGCTTTCTTT
13,TRBV2,TRBJ1-1,-,-,CASSEAGGGEAFF,TGTGCCAGCAGTGAAGCCGGGGGAGGTGAAGCTTTCTTT
14,TRBV5-1,TRBJ1-3,-,-,CASSLAGSGNTIYF,TGCGCCAGCAGCTTGGCCGGCTCTGGAAACACCATATATTTT
13,TRBV5-5,TRBJ2-2,-,-,CASSLGSAGELFF,TGTGCCAGCAGCCTCGGGTCGGCCGGGGAGCTGTTTTTT
16,TRBV5-1,TRBJ2-2,-,few,CASSLVEFRDTGELFF,TGCGCCAGCAGCTTGGTTGAGTTTCGCGACACCGGGGAGCTGTTTTTT
15,TRBV12-5,TRBJ1-2,-,-,CASGTQSGFGDGYTF,TGTGCTAGTGGTACCCAAAGCGGGTTTGGGGATGGCTACACCTTC
14,TRBV5-4,TRBJ2-3,-,-,CASSSDYRTDTQYF,TGTGCCAGCAGCTCCGACTACCGCACAGATACGCAGTATTTT
16,TRBV7-9,TRBJ1-3,-,-,CASSLPRPSSGNTIYF,TGTGCCAGCAGCTTACCCAGGCCAAGCTCTGGAAACACCATATATTTT
16,TRBV27,TRBJ2-3,TRBD1,-,CASSLRTGGKADTQYF,TGTGCCAGCAGTTTAAGGACAGGGGGGAAGGCAGATACGCAGTATTTT
13,TRBV27,TRBJ2-7,-,once,CASSFSTGGEQYF,TGTGCCAGCAGTTTTTCGACAGGAGGCGAGCAGTACTTC
14,TRBV7-6,TRBJ1-6,-,-,CASSGRGLDSPLHF,TGTGCCAGCAGCGGCAGGGGTTTGGATTCACCCCTCCACTTT
13,TRBV30,TRBJ2-2,-,-,CAWSLRGTGELFF,TGTGCCTGGAGTCTCAGGGGCACCGGGGAGCTGTTTTTT
14,TRBV29-1,TRBJ2-1,-,-,CSVGAGNSYNEQFF,TGCAGCGTTGGAGCAGGCAACTCCTACAATGAGCAGTTCTTC
16,TRBV5-4,TRBJ2-3,-,-,CASSLAGSGGTDTQYF,TGTGCCAGCAGCTTGGCCGGTAGCGGAGGCACAGATACGCAGTATTTT
11,TRBV28,TRBJ2-7,-,-,CASGQVYEQYF,TGTGCCAGCGGGCAGGTCTACGAGCAGTACTTC
14,TRBV2,TRBJ1-4,-,-,CASNPPGPGEKLFF,TGTGCCAGCAATCCGCCCGGTCCGGGTGAAAAACTGTTTTTT
16,TRBV15,TRBJ1-3,-,-,CATSRDIIGSGNTIYF,TGTGCCACCAGCAGAGATATAATCGGGTCGGGAAACACCATATATTTT
15,TRBV9,TRBJ1-2,TRBD1,few,CASSATGDRDYGYTF,TGTGCCAGCAGCGCTACAGGGGATCGGGACTATGGCTACACCTTC
14,TRBV28,TRBJ1-5,-,-,CASSSGGGSQPQHF,TGTGCCAGCAGTTCGGGGGGAGGGAGTCAGCCCCAGCATTTT
16,TRBV27,TRBJ2-7,-,-,CASSFSTGSLTYEQYF,TGTGCCAGCAGTTTCTCTACAGGGAGCCTAACCTACGAGCAGTACTTC
15,TRBV5-1,TRBJ2-1,-,-,CASSLGGVGYNEQFF,TGCGCCAGCAGCTTGGGGGGAGTGGGATACAATGAGCAGTTCTTC
16,TRBV2,TRBJ1-1,TRBD1,-,CASRKDRASGNTEAFF,TGTGCCAGCAGAAAGGACAGGGCGTCAGGAAACACTGAAGCTTTCTTT
13,TRBV29-1,TRBJ2-7,TRBD2,-,CSGRTSGSYEQYF,TGCAGCGGTAGGACTAGCGGGAGTTACGAGCAGTACTTC
14,TRBV5-1,TRBJ1-1,-,-,CASSHDRLNTEAFF,TGCGCCAGCAGTCATGACAGATTGAACACTGAAGCTTTCTTT
14,TRBV10-1,TRBJ1-6,TRBD1,many,CASSEDRGSSPLHF,TGCGCCAGCAGTGAAGACAGGGGGTCTTCACCCCTCCACTTT
11,TRBV29-1,TRBJ1-2,-,-,CSVEGGRGYTF,TGCAGCGTTGAGGGGGGTAGAGGCTACACCTTC
15,TRBV6-5,TRBJ1-1,-,-,CASSYRAPGIAEAFF,TGTGCCAGCAGTTATCGGGCGCCAGGGATCGCTGAAGCTTTCTTT
15,TRBV3-1/TRBV3-2,TRBJ2-5,TRBD1,-,CASRPDRGLFVTQYF,TGTGCCAGCAGGCCGGACAGGGGTTTATTTGTGACCCAGTACTTC
18,TRBV5-6,TRBJ1-2,TRBD1,-,CASSIYGQGNRRGYGYTF,TGTGCCAGCAGCATATACGGACAGGGAAATCGTCGGGGCTATGGCTACACCTTC
14,TRBV2,TRBJ2-3,TRBD2,-,CAGRAGLSTDTQYF,TGTGCCGGACGAGCGGGGCTTAGCACAGATACGCAGTATTTT